These 14 T cell receptor beta chains share one sample of origin, sequenced in a study of a mutant IDH1 vaccine in newly diagnosed glioma. Sample time point: week 11, during vaccination. A 20-mer mutant IDH1 peptide at 300 ug was injected subcutaneously with topical imiquimod. Assay: immunoSEQ multiplex PCR; the TCRdb copy retains only in-frame clones and omits some. The repertoire holds roughly 62,000 clones, with about 89% as singletons. Their target antigens are unknown. The sequencing used PBMCs, collected from a glioma patient whose treatment included an IDH1 peptide vaccine. These receptors were obtained from a man aged 40-49 years with glioma.

The chain is built from TRBV19 and TRBJ1-4; D call uncertain. V lost 10 bases to trimming and J lost 6 bases, with 6 bases between them. CDR3 length equals 10 residues. The germline CDR1 and CDR2 sequences are LNHDA and SQIVND (reference sequence). CDR3 in amino acids: CATLDEKLFF. CDR3 DNA: TGTGCCACTCTAGATGAAAAACTGTTTTTT.

The chain uses TRBV28 and TRBJ2-3; D remains ambiguous. Trimming stripped 11 bases from V and 0 bases from J, with 15 bases between. From germline, CDR1 is MDHEN and CDR2 SYDVKM. This CDR3 region has 14 residues. The CDR3 DNA reads as TGTGCCGGACGGGCGCAGCATAGCACAGATACGCAGTATTTT. Its protein product is CAGRAQHSTDTQYF.

The V call is TRBV9, the J call TRBJ1-3, with D uncertain. The CDR3 length is 15 residues. CDR1 SGDLS and CDR2 YYNGEE come from the germline V gene. Trimming shortened V by 0 bases and J by 8 bases, and 15 bases separated the two germline ends. In DNA form, the CDR3 reads TGTGCCAGCAGCGTAGACGTGGGTCCTGGGGACACCATATATTTT. As protein: CASSVDVGPGDTIYF.

This rearrangement joins TRBV27 to TRBJ2-1; D not resolved. Germline lookup yields CDR1 MNHEY and CDR2 SMNVEV (reference sequence). The CDR3 totals 12 residues. V gave up 7 bases and J gave up 8 bases, with 12 bases separating them. The CDR3 region is CASKSRNDEQFF. For the CDR3, the DNA is TGTGCCAGCAAATCCCGTAACGATGAGCAGTTCTTC.

Details on this clone: Other DNA variants within this sample encode the same CDR3. The CDR3 bases are TGTGCCAGTAGTCCGACCCAAAACACTGAAGCTTTCTTT. Amino acid sequence: CASSPTQNTEAFF. This sequence joins TRBV19 and TRBJ1-1, with unresolved D. The germline V and J ends were trimmed by 5 bases and 2 bases, with 9 bases remaining between them. Per germline, CDR1 LNHDA and CDR2 SQIVND (reference sequence). CDR3 length equals 13 residues.

The CDR3 nucleotides are TGTGCCAGCAGGCCGCCTTCGACAGGGAGATTGTACTTC. Amino acids: CASRPPSTGRLYF. The chain combines TRBV7-8 with TRBJ2-4; 7 nucleotides match TRBD1. The CDR3 has 13 residues. Germline loops: CDR1 SGHVS, CDR2 FQNEAQ. V lost 6 bases and J lost 15; bases outside the gene matches: 14. Together with reference TRBV7-8 and TRBJ2-4, the CDR3 gives the full variable domain: GAGVSQSPRYKVAKRGQDVALRCDPISGHVSLFWYQQALGQGPEFLTYFQNEAQLDKSGLPSDRFFAERPEGSVSTLKIQRTQQEDSAVYLCASRPPSTGRLYFGAGTRLSVL.

The chain joins TRBV5-4 to TRBJ2-7; no firm D call. CDR3 length: 14 amino acids. The germline CDR1 and CDR2 sequences are SGHNT and YYREEE (reference sequence). The V end lost 2 bases, the J end lost 3 bases, and 12 bases lay between the germline ends. The CDR3 loop reads CASSFNRNRYEQYV. The CDR3 coding sequence is TGTGCCAGCAGCTTTAATCGCAATCGCTACGAGCAGTACGTC.

The chain is built from TRBV5-4 and TRBJ1-2, with D perhaps matching TRBD1 (5 bases). This CDR3 spans 13 amino acids. Trimming pared 4 bases from V and 5 bases from J, leaving 12 bases between. Germline V gene data show CDR1 as SGHNT and CDR2 as YYREEE (reference sequence). The CDR3: CASSRKGIYGYTF. CDR3 coding DNA: TGTGCCAGCAGCCGCAAGGGGATATATGGCTACACCTTC.

The chain combines TRBV10-3 with TRBJ1-2, with 10 nucleotides matching TRBD1. CDR1 is ENHRY and CDR2 is SYGVKD in the germline V gene. Trimming took 11 bases from V and 8 from J; bases not matched to a gene: 8. The CDR3 is made up of 12 amino acids. The DNA for the CDR3 is TGTGCCCTACGACAGGGGGCGGAGGGCTACACCTTC. Its protein product is CALRQGAEGYTF.

This chain connects TRBV28 to TRBJ2-3; D unresolved. This CDR3 is 15 amino acids long. Germline V lookup: CDR1 MDHEN, CDR2 SYDVKM. The V gene lost 3 bases and the J gene lost 4 bases, with 14 bases spanning the gap. The CDR3 reads CASSLSAGQSDTQYF. CDR3 DNA sequence: TGTGCCAGCAGTTTGAGCGCTGGGCAGTCAGATACGCAGTATTTT.

This sequence joins TRBV7-6 and TRBJ2-1; 15 positions match TRBD2. Germline CDR1 is SGHVS and CDR2 is FNYEAQ. The CDR3 contains 18 residues. The trim removed 3 bases at V and 0 bases at J, leaving 3 bases unmatched. Written as DNA, the CDR3 is TGTGCCAGCAGCTTTGGACTAGCGGGAGGGCCCTCCTACAATGAGCAGTTCTTC. Protein sequence: CASSFGLAGGPSYNEQFF.

CDR3 sequence: CASSMSGRAEQFF. CDR3 nucleotide sequence: TGTGCCAGTAGTATGAGCGGGAGGGCGGAGCAGTTCTTC. The genes are TRBV19 and TRBJ2-1; 10 nucleotides match TRBD2. V gave up 3 bases and J gave up 10 bases; unmatched junction bases: 3. The CDR3 is 13 residues long. The germline CDR1 and CDR2 sequences are LNHDA and SQIVND (reference sequence).

The chain carries TRBV7-9 and TRBJ2-2, with D hard to call. V lost 5 bases and J 1 base, leaving 14 bases between the germline ends. CDR3 length equals 16 residues. Germline V gene data show CDR1 as SEHNR and CDR2 as FQNEAQ (reference sequence). The CDR3 sequence: CASSPRRAENTGELFF. DNA for the CDR3: TGTGCCAGCAGCCCACGCCGGGCAGAGAACACCGGGGAGCTGTTTTTT.

This clone was seen ten or more times. The chain carries TRBV18 and TRBJ1-1, with 9 positions matching TRBD1. The CDR3 is made up of 15 amino acids. J was trimmed by 5 bases and V by 9 bases; bases with no gene match: 13. Per the germline V gene, CDR1 is KGHSH and CDR2 is LQKENI. This chain's CDR3 is CASQPGRTGETEAFF. The DNA for the CDR3 is TGTGCCAGTCAACCAGGAAGGACAGGGGAGACTGAAGCTTTCTTT.